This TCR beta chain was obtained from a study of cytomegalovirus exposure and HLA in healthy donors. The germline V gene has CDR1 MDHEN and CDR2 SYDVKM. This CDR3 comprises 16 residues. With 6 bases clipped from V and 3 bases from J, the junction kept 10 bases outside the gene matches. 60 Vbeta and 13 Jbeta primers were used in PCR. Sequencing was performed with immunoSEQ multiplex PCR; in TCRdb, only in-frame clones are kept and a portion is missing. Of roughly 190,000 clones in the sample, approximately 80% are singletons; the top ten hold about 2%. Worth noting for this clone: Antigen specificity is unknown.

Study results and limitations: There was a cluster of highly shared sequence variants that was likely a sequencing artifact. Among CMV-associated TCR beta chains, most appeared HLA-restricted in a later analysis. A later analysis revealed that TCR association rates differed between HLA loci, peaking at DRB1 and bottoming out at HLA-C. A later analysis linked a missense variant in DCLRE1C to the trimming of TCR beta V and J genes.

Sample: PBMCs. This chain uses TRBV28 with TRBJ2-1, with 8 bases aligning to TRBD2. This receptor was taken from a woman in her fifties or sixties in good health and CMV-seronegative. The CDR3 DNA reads TGTGCCAGCAGATCCCCGGGAGGGGTGGGCTACAATGAGCAGTTCTTC. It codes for CASRSPGGVGYNEQFF.